The rows below give T cell receptor beta chains drawn from one sample of a study of T cells expressing NK-cell markers. TCRdb re-called the 5' RACE reads; every CDR3 protein appears as one record, without DNA. The sample totals about half a million distinct CDR3 sequences. Sequenced: blood T cells: a sorted CD56 or NKG2C T cell subset, CD4+ or CD8+ T cells, or bulk PBMC T cells (not recorded which). All receptors derive from a woman aged 50 to 60 in good health. Both conserved end residues are part of each CDR3. Fields, in order: V gene, J gene, CDR3 protein.

V gene: TRBV10-1
J gene: TRBJ2-2
CDR3 protein: CASSESSGMAGELFF

V gene: TRBV12-3/TRBV12-4
J gene: TRBJ2-2
CDR3 protein: CASTLRRIDTGELFF

V gene: TRBV5-1
J gene: TRBJ2-1
CDR3 protein: CATTSGGQANEQFF

V gene: TRBV5-1
J gene: TRBJ2-5
CDR3 protein: CASSRPAAPSETQYF

V gene: TRBV5-1
J gene: TRBJ1-2
CDR3 protein: CASRVQSTAGYTF

V gene: TRBV29-1
J gene: TRBJ1-5
CDR3 protein: CSVGTGSSNQPQHF

V gene: TRBV7-8
J gene: TRBJ2-5
CDR3 protein: CASSLATGVGETQYF

V gene: TRBV29-1
J gene: TRBJ1-1
CDR3 protein: CSVDLGGNTEAFF

V gene: TRBV11-3
J gene: TRBJ2-1
CDR3 protein: CASSVKAGGLGEQFF

V gene: TRBV21-1
J gene: TRBJ2-2
CDR3 protein: CASSKALVGGGELFF

V gene: TRBV5-5
J gene: TRBJ2-3
CDR3 protein: CASSLDVSTDTQYF

V gene: TRBV20-1
J gene: TRBJ1-4
CDR3 protein: CSAIRNGNEKLFF

V gene: TRBV24-1
J gene: TRBJ2-1
CDR3 protein: CATHAQGSSYNEQFF

V gene: TRBV3-1
J gene: TRBJ2-1
CDR3 protein: CASSPLGGGMNEQFF

V gene: TRBV24-1
J gene: TRBJ2-3
CDR3 protein: CATSSGQVTDTQYF

V gene: TRBV20-1
J gene: TRBJ2-2
CDR3 protein: CSARDSNRGTTTTGELFF

V gene: TRBV20-1
J gene: TRBJ2-1
CDR3 protein: CSARPGPNEQFF

V gene: TRBV7-8
J gene: TRBJ2-1
CDR3 protein: CASSKSGSLPDEQFF

V gene: TRBV5-1
J gene: TRBJ2-3
CDR3 protein: CASSLVGLGGRTDTQYF

V gene: TRBV11-2
J gene: TRBJ1-1
CDR3 protein: CASSLRGAGEAFF

V gene: TRBV4-2
J gene: TRBJ2-2
CDR3 protein: CASSQVGGLAGANGELFF

V gene: TRBV6-1
J gene: TRBJ2-3
CDR3 protein: CASSRDFPDTQYF

V gene: TRBV12-3/TRBV12-4
J gene: TRBJ2-3
CDR3 protein: CASRGGPTQYF

V gene: TRBV29-1
J gene: TRBJ1-2
CDR3 protein: CSVGGGPYGYTF

V gene: TRBV4-2
J gene: TRBJ2-4
CDR3 protein: CASSHPRTGQIFKNIQYF

V gene: TRBV7-9
J gene: TRBJ2-1
CDR3 protein: CASRPGTKSYNEQFF

V gene: TRBV19
J gene: TRBJ1-5
CDR3 protein: CASSTTGRVRNQPQHF

V gene: TRBV4-1
J gene: TRBJ1-5
CDR3 protein: CASSPQMGRPGGNQPQHF

V gene: TRBV27
J gene: TRBJ1-5
CDR3 protein: CASSLIGSRGSNQPQHF

V gene: TRBV29-1
J gene: TRBJ2-3
CDR3 protein: CSQSPGGTDTQYF

V gene: TRBV7-9
J gene: TRBJ2-3
CDR3 protein: CASSLEGSGSIDTQYF

V gene: TRBV4-1
J gene: TRBJ2-7
CDR3 protein: CASSVGQGTWEQYF

V gene: TRBV29-1
J gene: TRBJ1-2
CDR3 protein: CSVYAAPYGYTF

V gene: TRBV7-3
J gene: TRBJ2-1
CDR3 protein: CASSSTGSSSYNEQFF

V gene: TRBV3-1
J gene: TRBJ2-2
CDR3 protein: CASSIPYTGELFF

V gene: TRBV2
J gene: TRBJ2-1
CDR3 protein: CASSRELAHEQFF

V gene: TRBV2
J gene: TRBJ2-7
CDR3 protein: CASSEWAARSYEQYF

V gene: TRBV19
J gene: TRBJ1-5
CDR3 protein: CASSPPSTGQGQPQHF

V gene: TRBV29-1
J gene: TRBJ2-3
CDR3 protein: CSVLPAGLTDTQYF

V gene: TRBV5-1
J gene: TRBJ2-3
CDR3 protein: CASRRRGSGTSTDTQYF

V gene: TRBV14
J gene: TRBJ2-1
CDR3 protein: CASSQLAGVHNEQFF

V gene: TRBV15
J gene: TRBJ2-3
CDR3 protein: CATSTTVPPDTQYF

V gene: TRBV30
J gene: TRBJ2-1
CDR3 protein: CAWSLLSGRAGEQFF

V gene: TRBV27
J gene: TRBJ1-1
CDR3 protein: CASSLYGGLDAEAFF

V gene: TRBV5-1
J gene: TRBJ2-7
CDR3 protein: CASSPGLATGEQYF

V gene: TRBV6-1
J gene: TRBJ1-1
CDR3 protein: CAGGQGFTEAFF

V gene: TRBV6-1
J gene: TRBJ2-1
CDR3 protein: CASSERGLALSSYNEQFF

V gene: TRBV6-1
J gene: TRBJ2-2
CDR3 protein: CASRPDRANTGELFF

V gene: TRBV12-3/TRBV12-4
J gene: TRBJ2-1
CDR3 protein: CASRGTSSRSSYNEQFF

V gene: TRBV19
J gene: TRBJ1-3
CDR3 protein: CASRSHSANTIYF

V gene: TRBV25-1
J gene: TRBJ2-6
CDR3 protein: CASSGRDGWANVLTF

V gene: TRBV20-1
J gene: TRBJ1-1
CDR3 protein: CSARDLRSNTEAFF

V gene: TRBV2
J gene: TRBJ1-1
CDR3 protein: CASSEIKRGTEAFF

V gene: TRBV6-6
J gene: TRBJ1-2
CDR3 protein: CASSPGPSYGYTF

V gene: TRBV12-3/TRBV12-4
J gene: TRBJ2-1
CDR3 protein: CASSLGGDGQFF

V gene: TRBV7-8
J gene: TRBJ2-5
CDR3 protein: CASSLAGNQETQYF

V gene: TRBV28
J gene: TRBJ2-7
CDR3 protein: CASSLRSLDLSYEQYF